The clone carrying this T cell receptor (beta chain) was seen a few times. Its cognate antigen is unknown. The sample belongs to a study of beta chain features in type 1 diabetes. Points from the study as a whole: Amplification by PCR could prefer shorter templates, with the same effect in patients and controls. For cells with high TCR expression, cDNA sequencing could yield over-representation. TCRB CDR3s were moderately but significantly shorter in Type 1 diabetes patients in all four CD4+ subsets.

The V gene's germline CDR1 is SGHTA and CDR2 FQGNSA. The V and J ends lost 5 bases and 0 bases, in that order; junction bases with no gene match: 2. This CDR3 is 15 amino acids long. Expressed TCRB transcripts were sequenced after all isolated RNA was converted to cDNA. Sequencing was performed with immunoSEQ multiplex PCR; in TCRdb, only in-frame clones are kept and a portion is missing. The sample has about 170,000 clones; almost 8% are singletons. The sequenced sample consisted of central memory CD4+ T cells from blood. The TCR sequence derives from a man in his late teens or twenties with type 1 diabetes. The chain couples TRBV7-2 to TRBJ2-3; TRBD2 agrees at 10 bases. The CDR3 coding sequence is TGTGCCAGCAGCGTACTAGCGGGAAGCACAGATACGCAGTATTTT. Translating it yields CASSVLAGSTDTQYF. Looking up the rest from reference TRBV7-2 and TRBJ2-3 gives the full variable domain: GAGVSQSPSNKVTEKGKDVELRCDPISGHTALYWYRQSLGQGLEFLIYFQGNSAPDKSGLPSDRFSAERTGGSVSTLTIQRTQQEDSAVYLCASSVLAGSTDTQYFGPGTRLTVL.